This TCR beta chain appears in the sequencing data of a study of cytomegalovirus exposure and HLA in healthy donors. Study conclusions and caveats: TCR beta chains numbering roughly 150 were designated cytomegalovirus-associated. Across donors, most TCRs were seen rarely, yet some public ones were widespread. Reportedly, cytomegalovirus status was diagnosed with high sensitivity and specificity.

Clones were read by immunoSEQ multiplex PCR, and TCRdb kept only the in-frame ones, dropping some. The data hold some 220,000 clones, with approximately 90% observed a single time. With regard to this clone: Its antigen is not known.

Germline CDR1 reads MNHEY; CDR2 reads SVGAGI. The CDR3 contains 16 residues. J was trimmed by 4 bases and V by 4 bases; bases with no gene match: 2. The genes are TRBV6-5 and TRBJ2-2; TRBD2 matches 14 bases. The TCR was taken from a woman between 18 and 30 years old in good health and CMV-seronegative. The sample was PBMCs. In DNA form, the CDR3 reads TGTGCCAGCAGTTCGGGACTAGCGGGGGTCACCGGGGAGCTGTTTTTT. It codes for CASSSGLAGVTGELFF.